This T cell receptor beta chain originates from a study of T cell changes during pregnancy in multiple sclerosis. Profiled with immunoSEQ multiplex PCR; TCRdb holds only in-frame clones, not every one. This sample has more than 25,000 clones; 92% occur once, and the top ten carry roughly 5.2%. The germline V gene has CDR1 SEHNR and CDR2 FQNEAQ (reference sequence). V was clipped by 11 bases and J by 4 bases; unmatched bases: 9. CDR3 size: 14 residues. This clone was counted a single time. This specimen was peripheral blood, taken in the first trimester of pregnancy. The V call is TRBV7-9, the J call TRBJ1-2, with 11 bases that match TRBD1. The sequence was obtained from a female donor in good health, enrolled as a control in a pregnancy study. CDR3 nucleotide sequence: TGTGCCGACTGGGACGGGACAGGGGGCTATGGCTACACCTTC. This encodes CADWDGTGGYGYTF.